This T cell receptor (beta chain) came from a study of blood T cell repertoires in COVID-19. Study as a whole: COVID-19 samples collected from the United States, Italy and Spain covered acute and convalescent phases. In each case, the material was cDNA or gDNA derived from T cells, B-cell-depleted T cells, or PBMCs.

Original processing methods: Reference gene primer amplification gave nucleated cell count estimates. Some clones are missing from TCRdb's copy, which holds only in-frame ones; the method was immunoSEQ multiplex PCR. V, J and clone size are those of that table, while D and trimming were read from the DNA. The table lists roughly 300,000 clones, 75% to 85% of them singletons. Trimming stripped 2 bases from V and 5 bases from J, with 11 bases between. Per germline, CDR1 MNHEY and CDR2 SMNVEV (reference sequence). CDR3 length: 14 amino acids. Sequencing was performed on peripheral blood. This clonotype originated in a human donor in a cohort sampled during active COVID-19. The V call is TRBV27, the J call TRBJ2-3; a possible D gene is TRBD1 (5 bases). This chain's CDR3 is CASSLVQARDTQYF. In DNA, the CDR3 is TGTGCCAGCAGTTTAGTACAGGCGAGAGATACGCAGTATTTT.